Here is one TCR beta chain with its context. The antigen remains unidentified. Germline lookup yields CDR1 SQVTM and CDR2 ANQGSEA. This CDR3 is built from 15 residues. V gave up 0 bases and J gave up 6 bases; unmatched junction bases: 9. The sample comes from a study of cytomegalovirus exposure and HLA in healthy donors. General study results and limits: Diagnosis of cytomegalovirus status made by the classifier reportedly showed high specificity and sensitivity. Listed as cytomegalovirus-associated were approximately 160 TCR beta chains. Generally TCR sequences proved uncommon, though certain public TCRs appeared in numerous donors.

Libraries were prepared by immunoSEQ multiplex PCR; TCRdb keeps only in-frame clonotypes and omits some of them. The sample consists of approximately 300,000 clones, 80% to 90% of them appearing once. The specimen was PBMCs. This sequence was found in a young woman in good health and CMV-seronegative. The genes are TRBV29-1 and TRBJ1-2; 8 bases line up with TRBD1. The CDR3 DNA reads TGCAGCGTTGAAGACCCCGACAGGGGTGGAGATGGCTACACCTTC. Encoded protein: CSVEDPDRGGDGYTF.